This entry lists 31 T cell receptor beta chains sequenced from one sample in a study of a mutant IDH1 vaccine in newly diagnosed glioma. Repertoires were generated with immunoSEQ multiplex PCR, while TCRdb's copy carries only in-frame clones and drops some. Among 25,000 to 35,000 clones listed, 82% were seen once. Time point here: baseline, week 1 (first vaccination visit). Regarding treatment: pre-vaccination baseline after standard-of-care therapy. The starting material was PBMCs, obtained from a glioma patient treated with radiotherapy, temozolomide or both. Receptors originate from a man aged 25-40 years with glioma.

The chain combines TRBV7-2 with TRBJ2-5, with 11 bases that match TRBD2. After removal of 5 bases from V and 6 bases from J, the junction contained 11 bases not matched to a gene. The CDR3 spans 16 residues. The germline V gene has CDR1 SGHTA and CDR2 FQGNSA. The CDR3 here is CASSPLAGGPRQTQYF. Here the CDR3 DNA reads TGTGCCAGCAGCCCCTTAGCGGGGGGGCCCAGACAGACCCAGTACTTC. The complete variable domain, with remaining parts taken from reference TRBV7-2 and TRBJ2-5, reads GAGVSQSPSNKVTEKGKDVELRCDPISGHTALYWYRQSLGQGLEFLIYFQGNSAPDKSGLPSDRFSAERTGGSVSTLTIQRTQQEDSAVYLCASSPLAGGPRQTQYFGPGTRLLVL.

The rearrangement links TRBV7-9 to TRBJ1-2; possible D gene TRBD1, 6 bases. From germline, CDR1 is SEHNR and CDR2 FQNEAQ (reference sequence). The V gene lost 2 bases and the J gene lost 0 bases, with 16 bases spanning the gap. The CDR3 runs 17 residues. CDR3 DNA sequence: TGTGCCAGCAGCTTAAGCCGGGACACCAGCCCTAACTATGGCTACACCTTC. This codes for CASSLSRDTSPNYGYTF.

Only a few counts were recorded for this clone. The rearrangement uses TRBV19 and TRBJ1-5; no definite D call. This CDR3 has 12 amino acids. Germline values: CDR1 LNHDA, CDR2 SQIVND (reference sequence). Trimming took off 1 base at V and 5 bases at J, with 3 bases between the two ends. CDR3 nucleotide sequence: TGTGCCAGTAGTATAGGGCATCAGCCCCAGCATTTT. The encoded protein is CASSIGHQPQHF.

The chain carries TRBV10-3 and TRBJ2-3, with 8 bases that match TRBD2. Germline V gene sequence: CDR1 ENHRY, CDR2 SYGVKD. Trimming at V came to 6 bases and at J to 2 bases, leaving 7 bases not matched to a gene. This CDR3 has 15 residues. The CDR3 DNA reads as TGTGCCATCAGGGGACTAGGTGGAGCCACAGATACGCAGTATTTT. This translates into CAIRGLGGATDTQYF.

This chain joins TRBV2 and TRBJ2-7, with 7 bases that match TRBD1. The germline V gene encodes CDR1 SNHLY and CDR2 FYNNEI. The CDR3 has 15 amino acids. The trim removed 2 bases at V and 3 bases at J, leaving 7 bases unmatched. In nucleotides, the CDR3 is TGTGCCAGCAGTGAAAGACAGGGTAATTTCTACGAGCAGTACTTC. Amino acids: CASSERQGNFYEQYF.

The V gene is TRBV19, the J gene TRBJ1-5; D may be TRBD1 (6 bases). V lost 4 bases to trimming and J lost 8 bases, with 12 bases between them. This CDR3 has 13 amino acids. Germline assignment: CDR1 LNHDA and CDR2 SQIVND (reference sequence). CDR3 in DNA: TGTGCCAGTAGTACCGGCAGGGGAAAGCCCCAGCATTTT. It specifies CASSTGRGKPQHF.

The J gene is TRBJ1-1, the V gene TRBV19; D is undetermined. The CDR3 contains 13 residues. The germline V gene has CDR1 LNHDA and CDR2 SQIVND (reference sequence). V was clipped by 0 bases and J by 1 base, with 3 bases between them. In DNA, the CDR3 is TGTGCCAGTAGTATAGACAAGAACACTGAAGCTTTCTTT. Amino acids: CASSIDKNTEAFF.

In its sample, this clone was seen a few times. The chain carries TRBV5-1 and TRBJ2-7; D not certain. The V gene lost 4 bases and the J gene lost 2 bases, with 19 bases spanning the gap. Per germline, CDR1 SGHRS and CDR2 YFSETQ. This CDR3 is 16 amino acids long. The CDR3 reads CASSPTPLRRAYEQYF. The CDR3 bases are TGCGCCAGCAGCCCTACACCTCTGCGACGAGCCTACGAGCAGTACTTC.

The rearrangement joins TRBV7-2 to TRBJ1-2; 8 positions match TRBD1. The length of the CDR3 is 14 residues. Germline CDR1 and CDR2: SGHTA and FQGNSA. The trim removed 2 bases at V and 4 bases at J, leaving 3 bases unmatched. Here the CDR3 DNA reads TGTGCCAGCAGCTTACGGACAGGGCCCTATGGCTACACCTTC. Protein sequence: CASSLRTGPYGYTF.

This clone counts as medium-sized (0.01 to 0.1%). Other nucleotide sequences in the sample specify the same CDR3. The chain links TRBV19 to TRBJ1-1; D not resolved. Trimming took 5 bases from V and 8 from J, leaving 9 bases between them. Germline V gene lookup returns CDR1 LNHDA and CDR2 SQIVND (reference sequence). This CDR3 spans 11 amino acids. Here the CDR3 DNA reads TGTGCCAGTAGTTGGCGAGACGAAGCTTTCTTT. Translation: CASSWRDEAFF.

CDR3: CASSKVGQGETLYEQYF. CDR3 DNA: TGTGCCAGCAGCAAAGTAGGACAGGGGGAGACACTCTACGAGCAGTACTTC. V usage is TRBV21-1 and J usage is TRBJ2-7; the D segment call TRBD1 is taken from the table without a DNA check. TRBV21-1 is designated a pseudogene. The CDR3 sequence is 17 residues long.

This chain joins TRBV11-2 and TRBJ1-5; no firm D call. Germline V gives CDR1 SGHAT, CDR2 FQNNGV. The germline V and J ends were trimmed by 1 base and 7 bases, with 11 bases remaining between them. The CDR3 extends over 14 amino acids. CDR3 in amino acids: CASSLGGRAQPQHF. In nucleotides, the CDR3 is TGTGCCAGCAGCTTAGGAGGGCGGGCCCAGCCCCAGCATTTT.

The chain links TRBV6-1 to TRBJ1-1, with TRBD1 matching over 9 bases. This CDR3 comprises 15 residues. Trimming at V came to 2 bases and at J to 7 bases, leaving 8 bases not matched to a gene. Germline assignment: CDR1 MNHNS and CDR2 SASEGT. The CDR3 coding sequence is TGTGCCAGCAGTGAACTCCGGACAGGGGTTGGTGAAGCTTTCTTT. It codes for CASSELRTGVGEAFF.

The rearrangement links TRBV14 to TRBJ2-7, with unresolved D. The CDR3 consists of 12 residues. Germline V gene lookup returns CDR1 SGHDN and CDR2 FVKESK. V was clipped by 3 bases and J by 4 bases, with 7 bases between them. The DNA of the CDR3 is TGTGCCAGCAGCCACCAGGAATACGAGCAGTACTTC. Encoded protein: CASSHQEYEQYF. Full variable domain (rest looked up from reference TRBV14 and TRBJ2-7): EAGVTQFPSHSVIEKGQTVTLRCDPISGHDNLYWYRRVMGKEIKFLLHFVKESKQDESGMPNNRFLAERTGGTYSTLKVQPAELEDSGVYFCASSHQEYEQYFGPGTRLTVT.

The chain combines TRBV4-1 with TRBJ2-3, with TRBD1 matching 8 bases. V lost 4 bases, J lost 3 bases, and 9 bases stayed unmatched. The CDR3 sequence is 16 residues long. Germline CDR1 is MGHRA and CDR2 is YSYEKL. CDR3 bases: TGCGCCAGCAGCCCACATCGGACAGGGAGTACAGATACGCAGTATTTT. This gives the protein CASSPHRTGSTDTQYF.

The sample holds one count of this clone. The chain has TRBV6-5 and TRBJ1-2, with D possibly matching TRBD1 (5 bases). The germline CDR1 and CDR2 sequences are MNHEY and SVGAGI. Trimming pared 5 bases from V and 8 bases from J, leaving 21 bases between. The CDR3 extends over 15 amino acids. The DNA for the CDR3 is TGTGCCAGCAGTAACGACAGAAACCTTTTTTACGGCTACACCTTC. Amino acids: CASSNDRNLFYGYTF.

The V call is TRBV7-8, the J call TRBJ1-5; 11 bases agree with TRBD1. From germline, CDR1 is SGHVS and CDR2 FQNEAQ. The CDR3 consists of 19 residues. The junction had 14 bases not matched to a gene; V was cut back by 5 bases and J by 2 bases. CDR3 nucleotides: TGTGCCAGCAGCCAACGGACAGGGGGCGCGGTGTATCGCAATCAGCCCCAGCATTTT. Its protein is CASSQRTGGAVYRNQPQHF.

The chain uses TRBV9 and TRBJ2-5; D not certain. V lost 4 bases and J 2 bases, leaving 12 bases between the germline ends. Per the germline V gene, CDR1 is SGDLS and CDR2 is YYNGEE. This CDR3 comprises 14 residues. CDR3 in DNA: TGTGCCAGCAGCCGCGGACGAGCACAAGAGACCCAGTACTTC. Encoded protein: CASSRGRAQETQYF.

This clone was seen only once. This chain connects TRBV13 to TRBJ2-4; 8 positions match TRBD2. CDR1 is PRHDT, CDR2 FYEKMQ, per germline (reference sequence). The V segment lost 1 base and the J segment 4 bases; nucleotides outside the gene matches: 6. There are 16 residues in the CDR3. CDR3 sequence: CASSLDDGGVKNIQYF. The CDR3 nucleotides are TGTGCCAGCAGCTTAGATGACGGGGGGGTAAAAAACATTCAGTACTTC.

The chain couples TRBV18 to TRBJ2-1; TRBD2 matches at 11 bases. There are 20 residues in the CDR3. Germline V CDR1 and CDR2: KGHSH, LQKENI. V shed 0 bases and J 1 base; nucleotides not matched to a gene: 11. The CDR3 coding sequence is TGTGCCAGCTCACCACCGCTAGCGGGAGGACCCCGACGATCCTACAATGAGCAGTTCTTC. Amino acid sequence: CASSPPLAGGPRRSYNEQFF.

The chain employs TRBV4-1 and TRBJ2-3; 8 nucleotides line up with TRBD2. Germline V gene sequence: CDR1 MGHRA, CDR2 YSYEKL. Losses at the gene ends were 0 bases for V and 5 bases for J; bases not matched to a gene: 4. This CDR3 region has 15 residues. DNA of the CDR3: TGCGCCAGCAGCCAAGATGGTACTAGCGGAGATACGCAGTATTTT. It translates to CASSQDGTSGDTQYF.

This chain links TRBV5-6 with TRBJ2-1; no definite D call. The CDR3 extends over 12 amino acids. The germline CDR1 and CDR2 sequences are SGHDT and YYEEEE. V was cut by 2 bases and J by 8 bases, with 8 bases left in between. The DNA for the CDR3 is TGTGCCAGCAGCTTTAACCCAGATGAGCAGTTCTTC. It codes for CASSFNPDEQFF.

The chain uses TRBV5-1 and TRBJ2-1; 10 nucleotides align to TRBD2. J lost 7 bases, V lost 1 base, and 8 bases had no gene match. The CDR3 length is 16 residues. CDR1 is SGHRS and CDR2 is YFSETQ in the germline V gene. The CDR3 DNA is TGCGCCAGCAGCTTGATGAAGCTAGCGGGGGTTAATGAGCAGTTCTTC. Its protein product is CASSLMKLAGVNEQFF.

The chain uses TRBV5-5 and TRBJ1-1; the D gene is possibly TRBD1 (6 bases). V lost 0 bases and J 1 base, leaving 13 bases between the germline ends. From germline, CDR1 is SGHKS and CDR2 YYEKEE (reference sequence). The CDR3 sequence is 16 residues long. The CDR3 is CASSLALGRGNTEAFF. The DNA of the CDR3 is TGTGCCAGCAGCTTGGCCCTTGGCAGGGGGAACACTGAAGCTTTCTTT.

This clone was observed a single time. V gene TRBV19 combines with J gene TRBJ2-4; D is ambiguous. V was clipped by 3 bases and J by 0 bases, with 6 bases between them. This CDR3 has 14 amino acids. The germline V gene encodes CDR1 LNHDA and CDR2 SQIVND (reference sequence). The CDR3 spells CASSISVAKNIQYF. In nucleotides, the CDR3 is TGTGCCAGTAGTATCTCCGTAGCCAAAAACATTCAGTACTTC.

By its share, this clone is medium-sized. The V and J genes are TRBV13 and TRBJ1-2; 8 nucleotides match TRBD1. The CDR3 covers 15 residues. The V gene's germline CDR1 is PRHDT and CDR2 FYEKMQ (reference sequence). V was clipped by 3 bases and J by 8 bases; unmatched bases: 11. The CDR3 reads CASSFTADRDDGYTF. The CDR3 region has the DNA TGTGCCAGCAGCTTTACCGCGGACAGGGACGACGGCTACACCTTC.

This chain links TRBV4-1 with TRBJ1-5; D is possibly TRBD1 (6 bases). Germline lookup yields CDR1 MGHRA and CDR2 YSYEKL. V was pared by 3 bases and J by 0 bases, with 21 bases between. CDR3 length: 19 amino acids. CDR3 in DNA: TGCGCCAGCAGCCAGAGGATAATGGGAGGGGGAAATAGCAATCAGCCCCAGCATTTT. Its protein is CASSQRIMGGGNSNQPQHF.

The genes are TRBV7-9 and TRBJ1-4; D gene ambiguous. Trimming took off 1 base at V and 10 bases at J, with 16 bases between the two ends. This CDR3 is 15 amino acids long. Per the germline V gene, CDR1 is SEHNR and CDR2 is FQNEAQ (reference sequence). The CDR3 is CASSLVPEPAGKLFF. The CDR3 DNA sequence: TGTGCCAGCAGCTTAGTTCCCGAACCCGCTGGAAAACTGTTTTTT.

The table lists this clone with a count of one. The genes are TRBV6-1 and TRBJ2-5; 7 nucleotides line up with TRBD2. Germline V gene sequence: CDR1 MNHNS, CDR2 SASEGT. This CDR3 has 13 residues. V gave up 4 bases and J gave up 5 bases; unmatched junction bases: 4. The CDR3 here is CASSAGGWETQYF. As DNA, the CDR3 is TGTGCCAGCAGTGCGGGGGGATGGGAGACCCAGTACTTC.

The chain has TRBV29-1 and TRBJ1-1, with TRBD1 identical over 12 bases. The germline gives CDR1 SQVTM, CDR2 ANQGSEA. This CDR3 has 15 amino acids. J was trimmed by 1 base and V by 7 bases; bases with no gene match: 7. CDR3 bases: TGCAGCGGAAGGGACAGGGGGCGCGGGAACACTGAAGCTTTCTTT. Translation gives CSGRDRGRGNTEAFF.

The gene calls are TRBV10-3 and TRBJ1-2; no definite D call. The CDR3 spans 13 residues. CDR1 is ENHRY, CDR2 SYGVKD, per germline. V shed 4 bases and J shed 0 bases, with 6 bases lying between them. This CDR3 reads CAISGMTNYGYTF. CDR3 sequence (DNA): TGTGCCATCAGTGGGATGACTAACTATGGCTACACCTTC.